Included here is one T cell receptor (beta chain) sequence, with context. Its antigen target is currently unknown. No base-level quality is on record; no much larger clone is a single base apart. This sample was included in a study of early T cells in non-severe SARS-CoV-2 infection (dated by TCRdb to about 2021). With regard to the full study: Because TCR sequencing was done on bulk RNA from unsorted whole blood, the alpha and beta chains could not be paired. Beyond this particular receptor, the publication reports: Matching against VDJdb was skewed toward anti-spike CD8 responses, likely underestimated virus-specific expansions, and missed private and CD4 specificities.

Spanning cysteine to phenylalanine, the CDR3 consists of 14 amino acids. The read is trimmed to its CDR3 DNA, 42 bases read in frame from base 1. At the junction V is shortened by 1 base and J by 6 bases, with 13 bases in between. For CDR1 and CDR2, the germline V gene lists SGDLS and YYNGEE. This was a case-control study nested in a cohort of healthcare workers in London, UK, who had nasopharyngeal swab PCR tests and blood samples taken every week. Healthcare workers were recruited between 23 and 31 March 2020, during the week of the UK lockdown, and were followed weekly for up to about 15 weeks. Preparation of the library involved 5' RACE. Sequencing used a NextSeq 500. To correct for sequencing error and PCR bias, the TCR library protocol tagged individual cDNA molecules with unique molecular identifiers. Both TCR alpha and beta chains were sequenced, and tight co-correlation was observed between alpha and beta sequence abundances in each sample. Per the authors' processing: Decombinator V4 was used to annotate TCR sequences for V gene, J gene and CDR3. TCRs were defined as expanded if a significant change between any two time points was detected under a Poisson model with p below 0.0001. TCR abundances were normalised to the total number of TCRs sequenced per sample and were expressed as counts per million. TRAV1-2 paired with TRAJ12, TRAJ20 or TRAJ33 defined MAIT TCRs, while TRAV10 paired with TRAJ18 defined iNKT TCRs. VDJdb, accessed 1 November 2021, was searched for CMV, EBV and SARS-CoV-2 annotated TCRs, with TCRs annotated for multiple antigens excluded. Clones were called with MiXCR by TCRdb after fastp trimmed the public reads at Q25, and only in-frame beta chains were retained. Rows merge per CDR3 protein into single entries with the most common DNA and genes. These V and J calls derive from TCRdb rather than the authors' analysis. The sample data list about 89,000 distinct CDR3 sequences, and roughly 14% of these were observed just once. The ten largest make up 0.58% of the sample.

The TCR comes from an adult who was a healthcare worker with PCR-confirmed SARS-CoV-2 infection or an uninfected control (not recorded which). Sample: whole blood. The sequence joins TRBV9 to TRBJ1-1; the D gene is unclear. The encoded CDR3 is CASSVIDERSEAFF. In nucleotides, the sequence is TGTGCCAGCAGCGTAATCGACGAGCGGTCTGAAGCTTTCTTT.